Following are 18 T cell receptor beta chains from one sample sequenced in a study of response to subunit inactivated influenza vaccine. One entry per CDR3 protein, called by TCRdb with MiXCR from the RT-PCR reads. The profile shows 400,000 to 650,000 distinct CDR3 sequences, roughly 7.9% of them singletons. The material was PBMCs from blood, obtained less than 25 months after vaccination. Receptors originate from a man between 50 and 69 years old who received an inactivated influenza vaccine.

The CDR3 region is CSANSDDYSNQPQHF. Here the CDR3 DNA reads TGCAGTGCTAACTCGGACGATTATAGCAATCAGCCCCAGCATTTT. The chain joins TRBV20-1 to TRBJ1-5; D is uncertain. Germline V lookup: CDR1 DFQATT, CDR2 SNEGSKA (reference sequence). CDR3 length: 15 amino acids. Trimming removed 4 bases from V and 0 bases from J, with 13 bases in between.

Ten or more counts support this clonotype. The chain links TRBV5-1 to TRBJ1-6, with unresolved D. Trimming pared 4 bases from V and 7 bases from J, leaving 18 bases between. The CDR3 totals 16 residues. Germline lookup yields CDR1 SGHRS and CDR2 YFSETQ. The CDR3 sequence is CASSKLERALNSPLHF. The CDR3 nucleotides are TGCGCCAGCAGCAAACTGGAGAGGGCTTTGAATTCACCCCTCCACTTT.

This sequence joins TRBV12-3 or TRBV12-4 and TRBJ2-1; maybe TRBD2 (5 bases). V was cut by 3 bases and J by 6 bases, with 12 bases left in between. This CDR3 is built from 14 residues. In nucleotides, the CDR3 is TGTGCCAGCAGTTTGGTTGGAGCGGTCAATGAGCAGTTCTTC. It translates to CASSLVGAVNEQFF.

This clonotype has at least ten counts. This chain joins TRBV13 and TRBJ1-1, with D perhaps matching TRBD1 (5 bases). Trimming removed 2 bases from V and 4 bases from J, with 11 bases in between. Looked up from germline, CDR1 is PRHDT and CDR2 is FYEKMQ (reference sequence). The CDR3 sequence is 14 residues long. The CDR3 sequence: CASSLRGWSTEAFF. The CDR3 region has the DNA TGTGCCAGCAGCTTACGGGGCTGGAGCACTGAAGCTTTCTTT.

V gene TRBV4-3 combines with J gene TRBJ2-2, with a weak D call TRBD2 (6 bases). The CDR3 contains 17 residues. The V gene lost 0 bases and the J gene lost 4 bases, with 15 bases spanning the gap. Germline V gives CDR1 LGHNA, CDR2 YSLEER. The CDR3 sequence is CASSQDVASVATGELFF. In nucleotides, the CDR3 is TGCGCCAGCAGCCAAGATGTCGCTAGCGTGGCCACCGGGGAGCTGTTTTTT.

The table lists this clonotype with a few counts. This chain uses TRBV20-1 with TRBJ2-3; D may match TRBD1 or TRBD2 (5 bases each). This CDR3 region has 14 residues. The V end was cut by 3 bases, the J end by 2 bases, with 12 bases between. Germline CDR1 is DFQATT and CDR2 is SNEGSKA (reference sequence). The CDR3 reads CSARSGTHTDTQYF. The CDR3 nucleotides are TGCAGTGCTAGGTCGGGGACCCACACAGATACGCAGTATTTT.

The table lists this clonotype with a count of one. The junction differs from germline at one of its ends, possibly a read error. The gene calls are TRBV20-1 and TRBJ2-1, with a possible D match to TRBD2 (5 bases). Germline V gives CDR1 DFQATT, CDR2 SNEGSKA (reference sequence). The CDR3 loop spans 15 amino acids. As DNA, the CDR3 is TGCAGTGCTAACGACGAGAAGCGGTACTACAATGAGCCGTTCTTC. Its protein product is CSANDEKRYYNEPFF.

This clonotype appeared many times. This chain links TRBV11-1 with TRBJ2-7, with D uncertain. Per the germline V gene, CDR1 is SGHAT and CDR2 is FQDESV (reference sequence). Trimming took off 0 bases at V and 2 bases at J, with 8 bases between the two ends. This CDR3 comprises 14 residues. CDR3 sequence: CASSLAGSAYEQYF. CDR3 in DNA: TGTGCCAGCAGCTTAGCGGGCAGCGCCTACGAGCAGTACTTC.

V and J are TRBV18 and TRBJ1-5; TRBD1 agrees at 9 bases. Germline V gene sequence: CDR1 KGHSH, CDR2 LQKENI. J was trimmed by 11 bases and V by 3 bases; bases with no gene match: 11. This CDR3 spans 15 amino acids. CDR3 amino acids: CASSPPGTGRVAQHF. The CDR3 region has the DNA TGTGCCAGCTCACCCCCGGGGACAGGGAGAGTGGCCCAGCATTTT.

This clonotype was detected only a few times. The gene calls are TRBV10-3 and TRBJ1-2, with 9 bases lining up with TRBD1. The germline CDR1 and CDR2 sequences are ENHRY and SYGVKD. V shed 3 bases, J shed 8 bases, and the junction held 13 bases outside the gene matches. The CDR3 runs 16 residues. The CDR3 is CAISDITGGRTSGYTF. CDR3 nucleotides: TGTGCCATCAGTGACATAACAGGGGGCAGGACCAGCGGCTACACCTTC.

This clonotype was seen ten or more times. The CDR3 is CASSQRPAETGNEQFF. CDR3 sequence (DNA): TGTGCCAGCAGCCAAAGACCAGCGGAGACGGGCAATGAGCAGTTCTTC. The gene calls are TRBV7-2 and TRBJ2-1; tentatively, D is TRBD2 (5 bases). This CDR3 has 16 amino acids. The V gene's germline CDR1 is SGHTA and CDR2 FQGNSA. Trimming removed 5 bases from V and 6 bases from J, with 20 bases in between.

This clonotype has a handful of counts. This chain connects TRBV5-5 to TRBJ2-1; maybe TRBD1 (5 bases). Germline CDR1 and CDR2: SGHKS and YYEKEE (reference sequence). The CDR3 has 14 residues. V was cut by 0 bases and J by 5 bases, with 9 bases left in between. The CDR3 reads CASSLVMGHNEQFF. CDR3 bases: TGTGCCAGCAGCTTGGTTATGGGGCACAATGAGCAGTTCTTC.

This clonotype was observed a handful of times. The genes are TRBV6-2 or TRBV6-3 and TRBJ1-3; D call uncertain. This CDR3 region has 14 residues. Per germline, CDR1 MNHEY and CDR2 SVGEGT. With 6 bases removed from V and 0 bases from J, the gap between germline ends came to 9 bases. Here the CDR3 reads CASRLTTSGNTIYF. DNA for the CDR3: TGTGCCAGCAGGCTGACAACCTCTGGAAACACCATATATTTT.

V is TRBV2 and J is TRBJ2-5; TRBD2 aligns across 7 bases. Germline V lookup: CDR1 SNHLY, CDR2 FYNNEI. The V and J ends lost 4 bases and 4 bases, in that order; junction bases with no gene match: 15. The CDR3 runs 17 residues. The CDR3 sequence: CASSVQLTASGGETQYF. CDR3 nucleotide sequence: TGTGCCAGCAGTGTTCAGCTTACGGCTAGCGGTGGAGAGACCCAGTACTTC.

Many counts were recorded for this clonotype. CDR3: CSLSWGNSPQFF. CDR3 nucleotide sequence: TGCAGCCTATCTTGGGGGAATTCCCCTCAGTTCTTC. The rearrangement uses TRBV29-1 and TRBJ2-1, with D perhaps assigned TRBD1 or TRBD2 (5 bases each). V was trimmed by 8 bases and J by 13 bases, leaving 21 bases between them. The CDR3 totals 12 residues. In germline, CDR1 is SQVTM, CDR2 ANQGSEA.

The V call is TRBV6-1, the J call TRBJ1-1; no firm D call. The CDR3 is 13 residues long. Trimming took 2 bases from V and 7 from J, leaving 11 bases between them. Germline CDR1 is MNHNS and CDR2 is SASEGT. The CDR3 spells CASSESPGLEAFF. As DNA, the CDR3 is TGTGCCAGCAGTGAATCACCCGGACTTGAAGCTTTCTTT.

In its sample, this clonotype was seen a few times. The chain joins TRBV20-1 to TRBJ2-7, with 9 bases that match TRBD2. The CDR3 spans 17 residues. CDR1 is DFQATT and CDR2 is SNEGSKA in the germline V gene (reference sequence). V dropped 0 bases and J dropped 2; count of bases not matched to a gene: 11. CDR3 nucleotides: TGCAGTGCTAGAGATAGGCTAGCGGGAACCCACCCCTACGAGCAGTACTTC. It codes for CSARDRLAGTHPYEQYF.

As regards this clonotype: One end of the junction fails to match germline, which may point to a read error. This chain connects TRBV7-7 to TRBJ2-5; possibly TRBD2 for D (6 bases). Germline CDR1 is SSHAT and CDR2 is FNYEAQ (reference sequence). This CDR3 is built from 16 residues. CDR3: CASSLGPGLPQETQYF. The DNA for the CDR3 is TGTGCTAGCAGCTTAGGACCGGGACTCCCTCAAGAGACCCAGTACTTC.